This T cell receptor beta chain came from a study of vaccination effects on CD4 cells after COVID-19. About the study: It was a median of 72 days after the second dose that post-vaccine samples were obtained. The study's findings and limits: In the late period after vaccination, infection- and vaccine-induced clones contracted markedly.

Deletions cut 0 bases from V and 1 base from J, with 16 bases between. The CDR3 consists of 17 residues. The germline CDR1 and CDR2 sequences are LGHNA and YNFKEQ. Turning to this clone: As yet, its antigen is unknown.

Cells that had been cultured for approximately eleven days were the source of isolated CD4+ T cells. Each person got two doses of an mRNA SARS-CoV-2 vaccine, BNT162b2 or mRNA-1273. Libraries were prepared by immunoSEQ multiplex PCR; TCRdb keeps only in-frame clonotypes and omits some of them. The data show approximately 60,000 clones, 78% seen once. The receptor was isolated from a human donor who received a COVID-19 vaccine. The starting material was CD4+ T cells from PBMCs cultured without peptide, obtained after COVID-19 vaccination. The chain links TRBV4-2 to TRBJ2-7; D may be TRBD1 (5 bases). The CDR3 is CASSQDSKRGGSYEQYF. Written as DNA, the CDR3 is TGTGCCAGCAGCCAAGATTCTAAAAGGGGCGGTTCCTACGAGCAGTACTTC.